This T cell receptor beta chain was found in a study of T cell repertoires in cytomegalovirus infection. Study-wide background: Recently identified HLA-C-restricted CMV epitopes were among the peptides used. It was the public TCR beta signatures that indicated both CMV infection and matching HLA type.

CDR3 length: 13 amino acids. V lost 3 bases, J lost 7 bases, and 10 bases lay in between. Germline assignment: CDR1 MDHEN and CDR2 SYDVKM. As concerns this clonotype: Its matching antigen is unknown.

Study-level points and caveats: Pooled public TCR beta family frequency picked out CMV carriers with the relevant HLA. Dominating the ex vivo response were TCR beta clonotypes that were CMV-specific and HLA-C-restricted.

TCRdb passed the reads through MiXCR, listing each CDR3 protein once. Altogether 450,000 to 650,000 distinct CDR3 sequences are present, around 40% being singletons, with the ten largest covering around 46%. The V call is TRBV28, the J call TRBJ1-5; possible D gene TRBD1, 6 bases. The sample here was cultured PBMCs, taken from culture after CMV antigen stimulation. This TCR derives from a human donor in good health (CMV status not recorded). Some clones in this sample may be carry-over from other donors' samples. For the CDR3, the DNA is TGTGCCAGCAGTTTCCACAGGGCCCAGCCCCAGCATTTT. Encoded protein: CASSFHRAQPQHF.